This is a list of T cell receptor beta chains from one sample in a study of blood T cell repertoires in COVID-19. The repertoire was sequenced with immunoSEQ multiplex PCR; TCRdb's copy has only in-frame clones and lacks some. The repertoire holds about 160,000 clones, with roughly 74% as singletons. Sequencing input: peripheral blood. These receptors came from a woman at least 80 years old with acute or convalescent COVID-19. CDR3s include the opening cysteine and the closing phenylalanine or tryptophan. The order of the fields is J gene, clone size, V gene, D gene, CDR3 protein, CDR3 DNA. The D gene is left open where the match is weak. Clone size is shown for a subset of rows, as once, few, many or a class of expanded clone.

>TRBJ1-2|-|TRBV12-3/TRBV12-4|-
CASSPGEAYGYTF
TGTGCCAGCAGCCCAGGGGAAGCCTATGGCTACACCTTC
>TRBJ1-2|-|TRBV15|TRBD1
CATSRGGTDYGYTF
TGTGCCACCAGCAGAGGTGGGACAGACTATGGCTACACCTTC
>TRBJ1-2|few|TRBV12-3/TRBV12-4|TRBD1
CASRQQGAAGYTF
TGTGCCAGCAGGCAACAGGGGGCAGCTGGCTACACCTTC
>TRBJ2-7|-|TRBV24-1|TRBD1
CATSEDTGGSYEQYF
TGTGCCACCAGTGAAGACACAGGGGGCTCCTACGAGCAGTACTTC
>TRBJ2-3|-|TRBV4-1|-
CASSQWSLGTDTQYF
TGCGCCAGCAGCCAATGGAGTCTAGGCACAGATACGCAGTATTTT
>TRBJ2-7|-|TRBV28|-
CATLGNSYEQYF
TGTGCCACGCTAGGCAACTCCTACGAGCAGTACTTC
>TRBJ2-7|few|TRBV5-4|TRBD2
CASSPGTSGGAYEQYF
TGTGCCAGCAGCCCAGGGACTAGCGGGGGGGCCTACGAGCAGTACTTC
>TRBJ1-1|-|TRBV3-1/TRBV3-2|TRBD1
CASSQESRTGWFF
TGTGCCAGCAGCCAAGAGAGTAGGACAGGGTGGTTCTTT
>TRBJ2-1|-|TRBV19|TRBD2
CASSIVASGNNEQFF
TGTGCCAGTAGTATTGTTGCTAGCGGGAACAATGAGCAGTTCTTC
>TRBJ1-4|-|TRBV4-1|-
CASSQVGEFGGKLFF
TGCGCCAGCAGCCAAGTAGGAGAGTTTGGCGGAAAACTGTTTTTT
>TRBJ2-1|-|TRBV3-1/TRBV3-2|-
CASSQLTSAGNEQFF
TGTGCCAGCAGCCAGCTTACGTCCGCGGGTAATGAGCAGTTCTTC
>TRBJ1-3|few|TRBV3-1/TRBV3-2|TRBD1
CASSQQGARGNTIYF
TGTGCCAGCAGCCAACAGGGGGCGCGGGGAAACACCATATATTTT
>TRBJ1-3|-|TRBV7-9|-
CASSFAMGDTIYF
TGTGCCAGCAGCTTCGCCATGGGAGACACCATATATTTT
>TRBJ2-1|-|TRBV9|-
CASSVQRVQNEQFF
TGTGCCAGCAGCGTCCAGCGGGTACAGAATGAGCAGTTCTTC
>TRBJ2-1|-|TRBV5-1|-
CASSLVALTRAEQFF
TGCGCCAGCAGCTTGGTGGCATTGACTAGAGCTGAGCAGTTCTTC
>TRBJ1-2|-|TRBV5-1|TRBD1
CASSLNRGDGYTF
TGCGCCAGCAGCTTGAACAGGGGAGACGGCTACACCTTC
>TRBJ1-1|-|TRBV29-1|-
CSVVGMNTEAFF
TGCAGCGTTGTGGGCATGAACACTGAAGCTTTCTTT
>TRBJ2-7|-|TRBV5-1|-
CASSLAGTSTYSYEQYF
TGCGCCAGCAGCTTGGCCGGGACTTCCACCTACTCCTACGAGCAGTACTTC
>TRBJ1-4|few|TRBV7-9|TRBD1
CASSLRTGGEKLFF
TGTGCCAGCAGCTTACGGACAGGTGGTGAAAAACTGTTTTTT
>TRBJ1-3|few|TRBV28|-
CASSLAASGNTIYF
TGTGCCAGCAGTTTAGCGGCCTCTGGAAACACCATATATTTT
>TRBJ2-7|many|TRBV7-8|-
CASSSLLTDRSYEQYF
TGTGCCAGCAGCTCGCTCTTGACAGATCGCTCCTACGAGCAGTACTTC
>TRBJ2-4|-|TRBV2|TRBD1
CASSPDRVAKNIQYF
TGTGCCAGCAGTCCCGACAGGGTAGCCAAAAACATTCAGTACTTC
>TRBJ1-2|once|TRBV12-3/TRBV12-4|-
CASSLSASYGYTF
TGTGCCAGCAGTCTTAGCGCCTCCTATGGCTACACCTTC
>TRBJ1-2|-|TRBV28|-
CASTRGRGEGGYTF
TGTGCCAGCACCCGGGGGAGGGGGGAAGGCGGCTACACCTTC
>TRBJ1-5|-|TRBV6-5|-
CASRQTNSNQPQHF
TGTGCCAGCAGGCAGACAAATAGCAATCAGCCCCAGCATTTT
>TRBJ2-5|few|TRBV11-3|-
CASSQGGGQETQYF
TGTGCCAGCAGCCAAGGAGGAGGCCAAGAGACCCAGTACTTC
>TRBJ2-2|-|TRBV6-5|-
CASRAGRFTGELFF
TGTGCCAGCAGGGCAGGGAGGTTCACCGGGGAGCTGTTTTTT
>TRBJ2-2|-|TRBV27|-
CASSPRGTGELFF
TGTGCCAGCAGTCCGAGAGGCACCGGGGAGCTGTTTTTT
>TRBJ2-7|-|TRBV7-2|-
CASSSGRQGYEQYF
TGTGCCAGCAGCTCCGGGAGACAGGGCTACGAGCAGTACTTC
>TRBJ1-5|-|TRBV6-5|TRBD1
CASRNRGSGNQPQHF
TGTGCCAGCAGGAACAGGGGAAGTGGCAATCAGCCCCAGCATTTT
>TRBJ1-2|-|TRBV30|-
CAWTLNYGYTF
TGTGCCTGGACTCTTAACTATGGCTACACCTTC
>TRBJ1-2|-|TRBV19|-
CASSITAGDYGYTF
TGTGCCAGTAGTATCACAGCGGGGGACTATGGCTACACCTTC
>TRBJ2-5|-|TRBV19|TRBD1
CASRMTGVETQYF
TGTGCCAGTAGGATGACAGGGGTGGAGACCCAGTACTTC
>TRBJ1-5|once|TRBV7-2|TRBD1
CASSPHGTGGGQPQHF
TGTGCCAGCAGCCCTCATGGGACAGGGGGCGGTCAGCCCCAGCATTTT
>TRBJ1-5|-|TRBV23-1|-
CASSRARVYQPQHF
TGCGCCAGCAGTAGGGCCAGGGTATATCAGCCCCAGCATTTT
>TRBJ2-1|-|TRBV24-1|-
CATSAAAFSSYNEQFF
TGTGCCACCAGTGCTGCAGCGTTTAGCTCCTACAATGAGCAGTTCTTC
>TRBJ1-5|-|TRBV7-8|-
CASSRGSAAVHQPQHF
TGTGCCAGCAGCAGAGGGTCGGCTGCGGTTCATCAGCCCCAGCATTTT
>TRBJ2-2|once|TRBV10-1|-
CASKQDTNTGELFF
TGCGCCAGTAAACAGGACACGAACACCGGGGAGCTGTTTTTT
>TRBJ2-7|-|TRBV19|TRBD1
CASMGGQGREQYF
TGTGCCAGTATGGGAGGACAGGGGCGCGAGCAGTACTTC
>TRBJ2-3|once|TRBV5-1|-
CASSDPTGSDTQYF
TGCGCCAGCAGCGACCCTACAGGGTCAGATACGCAGTATTTT
>TRBJ2-4|-|TRBV2|TRBD2
CASRLAGGSGSKNIQYF
TGTGCCAGCCGACTAGCGGGAGGGAGTGGGTCCAAAAACATTCAGTACTTC
>TRBJ2-2|-|TRBV27|TRBD2
CASSHRTSGPTGELFF
TGTGCCAGCAGTCATAGGACTAGCGGCCCCACCGGGGAGCTGTTTTTT
>TRBJ1-1|-|TRBV5-1|TRBD1
CASSQPGTGYTEAFF
TGCGCCAGCAGCCAGCCCGGGACAGGGTACACTGAAGCTTTCTTT
>TRBJ1-1|-|TRBV3-1/TRBV3-2|-
CASSPWTRGYTEAFF
TGTGCCAGCAGCCCGTGGACTCGAGGGTACACTGAAGCTTTCTTT
>TRBJ1-2|few|TRBV5-5|-
CASSLAITRPANGYTF
TGTGCCAGCAGCTTGGCCATCACCAGGCCTGCTAATGGCTACACCTTC
>TRBJ2-2|-|TRBV7-6|TRBD2
CASSPGTSGVGELFF
TGTGCCAGCAGTCCCGGGACTAGCGGGGTCGGGGAGCTGTTTTTT
>TRBJ1-6|few|TRBV19|TRBD1
CASSIGQGDSPLHF
TGTGCCAGTAGTATTGGTCAGGGGGATTCACCCCTCCACTTT
>TRBJ2-5|few|TRBV21-1|-
CASSKVRTGRETQYF
TGTGCCAGCAGCAAAGTCAGGACAGGGAGGGAGACCCAGTACTTC
>TRBJ2-7|-|TRBV6-5|TRBD1
CASSYYKTGADEQYF
TGTGCCAGCAGTTACTACAAGACAGGGGCGGATGAGCAGTACTTC
>TRBJ1-2|-|TRBV6-6|-
CASSPDRRVGYTF
TGTGCCAGCAGCCCCGACCGGAGAGTTGGCTACACCTTC
>TRBJ1-2|few|TRBV30|TRBD1
CAWKQGQVAGGYTF
TGTGCCTGGAAACAAGGACAGGTCGCAGGTGGCTACACCTTC
>TRBJ1-4|-|TRBV19|-
CASSTVATNEKLFF
TGTGCCAGTAGTACAGTTGCAACTAATGAAAAACTGTTTTTT
>TRBJ2-2|-|TRBV18|-
CASSPRQDGGELFF
TGTGCCAGCTCACCTAGACAGGATGGCGGGGAGCTGTTTTTT
>TRBJ2-1|-|TRBV3-1/TRBV3-2|TRBD2
CASSQETSGVNEQFF
TGTGCCAGCAGCCAAGAGACTAGCGGTGTCAATGAGCAGTTCTTC